This T cell receptor beta chain was identified in a study of shared clonotypes between healthy human individuals. Comments on this clone: The same CDR3 can be traced to other DNA sequences in this sample.

The CDR3 runs to 12 residues. V lost 7 bases to trimming and J lost 7 bases, with 11 bases between them. Germline CDR1 is MDHEN and CDR2 is SYDVKM. Assay: immunoSEQ multiplex PCR; the TCRdb copy retains only in-frame clones and omits some. This table holds some 2.4 million clones, roughly 93% found once. The sequence came from a man younger than 35 in good health. Some clones in this sample may be carry-over from other donors' samples. Sequenced input: naive CD4+ T cells from PBMCs. Subset described: CD45RA+ positively selected. The chain links TRBV28 to TRBJ1-5, with a weak D call TRBD1 (6 bases). Written as DNA, the CDR3 is TGTGCCAGCACCCAGGGGTACCAGCCCCAGCATTTT. Its translation: CASTQGYQPQHF.